This T cell receptor (beta chain) came from a study of blood T cell repertoires in COVID-19. Only in-frame clones appear in the TCRdb table, and some are missing; sequencing was by immunoSEQ multiplex PCR. The profile shows about 170,000 clones, roughly 86% of them singletons. V lost 0 bases, J lost 5 bases, and 10 bases lay in between. This CDR3 region has 14 residues. In germline, CDR1 is SGHTA, CDR2 FQGTGA. Sequenced sample: peripheral blood. The sequence was collected from a woman aged 80 or over with COVID-19, enrolled during active disease. The chain employs TRBV7-3 and TRBJ1-1, with TRBD1 as a possible D gene (6 bases). The CDR3 sequence is CASSLTQGLTEAFF. The DNA for the CDR3 is TGTGCCAGCAGCTTAACCCAGGGGCTAACTGAAGCTTTCTTT. The complete variable domain, with remaining parts taken from reference TRBV7-3 and TRBJ1-1, reads GAGVSQTPSNKVTEKGKYVELRCDPISGHTALYWYRQSLGQGPEFLIYFQGTGAADDSGLPNDRFFAVRPEGSVSTLKIQRTERGDSAVYLCASSLTQGLTEAFFGQGTRLTVV.